These T cell receptor beta chains were read from a single sample in a study of beta chain features in type 1 diabetes. This table comes from immunoSEQ multiplex PCR, and its TCRdb copy is limited to in-frame clones, with some not included. The table shows 640,000 or so clones, with over 12% occurring only once. Sample: naive CD4+ T cells from blood. The receptors stem from a young man with type 1 diabetes. The CDR3 runs from the conserved cysteine through the conserved F or W. Each record gives: CDR3 protein, CDR3 DNA, V gene, J gene, clone size, D gene. The D gene is left open where the match is weak. Clone size is not always given. Where it is, it says once, few, many or a class for expanded clones.

CDR3aa: CAWTIQENTEAFF
CDR3nt: TGTGCCTGGACGATTCAAGAGAACACTGAAGCTTTCTTT
v_gene: TRBV30
j_gene: TRBJ1-1
abundance: few
d_gene: -

CDR3aa: CASAKLAGRYNEQFF
CDR3nt: TGTGCCAGCGCCAAACTAGCGGGGCGCTACAATGAGCAGTTCTTC
v_gene: TRBV19
j_gene: TRBJ2-1
abundance: few
d_gene: TRBD2

CDR3aa: CAWSVAGTENSPLHF
CDR3nt: TGTGCCTGGAGTGTAGCAGGGACGGAAAATTCACCCCTCCACTTT
v_gene: TRBV30
j_gene: TRBJ1-6
abundance: -
d_gene: -

CDR3aa: CAWSVGGSSNQPQHF
CDR3nt: TGTGCCTGGAGTGTAGGCGGGAGTAGCAATCAGCCCCAGCATTTT
v_gene: TRBV30
j_gene: TRBJ1-5
abundance: -
d_gene: -

CDR3aa: CASSGVNSGNTIYF
CDR3nt: TGCGCCAGCAGCGGGGTCAACTCTGGAAACACCATATATTTT
v_gene: TRBV5-1
j_gene: TRBJ1-3
abundance: few
d_gene: -

CDR3aa: CASSPELTSGGPLAKNIQYF
CDR3nt: TGTGCCAGCAGCCCCGAACTGACTAGCGGGGGCCCACTAGCCAAAAACATTCAGTACTTC
v_gene: TRBV7-3
j_gene: TRBJ2-4
abundance: -
d_gene: TRBD2

CDR3aa: CASSPLRASLDTEAFF
CDR3nt: TGTGCCAGCTCACCACTACGAGCCTCCTTGGACACTGAAGCTTTCTTT
v_gene: TRBV18
j_gene: TRBJ1-1
abundance: -
d_gene: -

CDR3aa: CASSTDGIYNSPLHF
CDR3nt: TGCGCCAGCAGCACGGACGGAATCTATAATTCACCCCTCCACTTT
v_gene: TRBV5-1
j_gene: TRBJ1-6
abundance: -
d_gene: -

CDR3aa: CASSKEYRTSGSCLWDGQFF
CDR3nt: TGTGCCAGCAGCAAAGAGTATAGGACTAGCGGGAGCTGCCTCTGGGATGGACAGTTCTTC
v_gene: TRBV21-1
j_gene: TRBJ2-1
abundance: -
d_gene: -

CDR3aa: CASSGGQLGSGNTIYF
CDR3nt: TGTGCCAGCAGCGGAGGACAGCTAGGCTCTGGAAACACCATATATTTT
v_gene: TRBV9
j_gene: TRBJ1-3
abundance: -
d_gene: -

CDR3aa: CASSVGSRQGGTGELFF
CDR3nt: TGTGCCAGCAGCGTAGGTAGCCGACAGGGAGGCACCGGGGAGCTGTTTTTT
v_gene: TRBV9
j_gene: TRBJ2-2
abundance: -
d_gene: -

CDR3aa: CASRSRDRGYRYYNEQFF
CDR3nt: TGTGCCAGCAGATCCCGGGACAGGGGATATAGGTACTACAATGAGCAGTTCTTC
v_gene: TRBV28
j_gene: TRBJ2-1
abundance: few
d_gene: TRBD1

CDR3aa: CASSPPFGTGGTETQYF
CDR3nt: TGTGCCAGCTCACCACCGTTCGGGACAGGGGGCACCGAGACCCAGTACTTC
v_gene: TRBV18
j_gene: TRBJ2-5
abundance: few
d_gene: TRBD1

CDR3aa: CASSKRTGFEAFF
CDR3nt: TGTGCCAGTAGTAAAAGGACGGGATTTGAAGCTTTCTTT
v_gene: TRBV19
j_gene: TRBJ1-1
abundance: few
d_gene: -

CDR3aa: CAWSFRETGYGYTF
CDR3nt: TGTGCCTGGAGTTTTCGGGAGACAGGCTATGGCTACACCTTC
v_gene: TRBV30
j_gene: TRBJ1-2
abundance: -
d_gene: -

CDR3aa: CASSLTGLDTEAFF
CDR3nt: TGCGCCAGCAGCTTGACTGGACTGGACACTGAAGCTTTCTTT
v_gene: TRBV5-1
j_gene: TRBJ1-1
abundance: -
d_gene: -

CDR3aa: CASSPDSQETQYF
CDR3nt: TGCGCCAGCAGCCCGGACTCTCAAGAGACCCAGTACTTC
v_gene: TRBV4-1
j_gene: TRBJ2-5
abundance: few
d_gene: -

CDR3aa: CASSVAVDEQFF
CDR3nt: TGTGCCAGCAGCGTAGCAGTCGATGAGCAGTTCTTC
v_gene: TRBV9
j_gene: TRBJ2-1
abundance: -
d_gene: -

CDR3aa: CASLREGVGETQYF
CDR3nt: TGTGCCAGTCTAAGGGAGGGAGTGGGAGAGACCCAGTACTTC
v_gene: TRBV2
j_gene: TRBJ2-5
abundance: -
d_gene: TRBD2

CDR3aa: CASSLFRPPRAKNIQYF
CDR3nt: TGTGCCAGCAGCTTATTCAGACCCCCCCGAGCCAAAAACATTCAGTACTTC
v_gene: TRBV7-9
j_gene: TRBJ2-4
abundance: -
d_gene: -

CDR3aa: CASSIGTRNTGELFF
CDR3nt: TGTGCCAGTAGTATTGGGACAAGGAACACCGGGGAGCTGTTTTTT
v_gene: TRBV19
j_gene: TRBJ2-2
abundance: -
d_gene: -

CDR3aa: CASSLVGRADYEQYF
CDR3nt: TGTGCCAGCAGCTTAGTGGGGAGGGCGGACTACGAGCAGTACTTC
v_gene: TRBV11-2
j_gene: TRBJ2-7
abundance: few
d_gene: TRBD2

CDR3aa: CASNFGGDPLEQYF
CDR3nt: TGTGCCAGCAATTTCGGCGGCGACCCCCTCGAGCAGTACTTC
v_gene: TRBV2
j_gene: TRBJ2-7
abundance: few
d_gene: -

CDR3aa: CASSVEETGYGYTF
CDR3nt: TGTGCCAGCAGCGTAGAGGAGACCGGCTATGGCTACACCTTC
v_gene: TRBV9
j_gene: TRBJ1-2
abundance: few
d_gene: -

CDR3aa: CAWSLDSYGYTF
CDR3nt: TGTGCCTGGAGTTTAGACTCCTATGGCTACACCTTC
v_gene: TRBV30
j_gene: TRBJ1-2
abundance: -
d_gene: -

CDR3aa: CASSQDLRKSYNEQFF
CDR3nt: TGTGCCAGCAGCCAAGACTTACGGAAATCCTACAATGAGCAGTTCTTC
v_gene: TRBV14
j_gene: TRBJ2-1
abundance: few
d_gene: -

CDR3aa: CASSYRTGSIGTGGELFF
CDR3nt: TGTGCCAGCAGCTACAGGACAGGGAGTATCGGGACCGGCGGGGAGCTGTTTTTT
v_gene: TRBV7-9
j_gene: TRBJ2-2
abundance: few
d_gene: TRBD1

CDR3aa: CASSPRGTWVGETQYF
CDR3nt: TGTGCCAGCAGCCCTCGCGGGACATGGGTGGGAGAGACCCAGTACTTC
v_gene: TRBV9
j_gene: TRBJ2-5
abundance: -
d_gene: -

CDR3aa: CASSPGTSGNEQFF
CDR3nt: TGCGCCAGCAGCCCGGGGACTAGCGGCAACGAGCAGTTCTTC
v_gene: TRBV5-1
j_gene: TRBJ2-1
abundance: -
d_gene: TRBD2

CDR3aa: CATSIRGRGSYNEQFF
CDR3nt: TGTGCCACCAGCATCCGGGGCAGGGGGTCCTACAATGAGCAGTTCTTC
v_gene: TRBV15
j_gene: TRBJ2-1
abundance: -
d_gene: TRBD1

CDR3aa: CASSQNEVTRRFISTKNIQYF
CDR3nt: TGCGCCAGCAGTCAAAATGAGGTCACTCGTCGGTTCATATCGACCAAAAACATTCAGTACTTC
v_gene: TRBV23-1
j_gene: TRBJ2-4
abundance: few
d_gene: -

CDR3aa: CACTRSGKYGYTF
CDR3nt: TGTGCCTGCACTAGATCAGGCAAATATGGCTACACCTTC
v_gene: TRBV30
j_gene: TRBJ1-2
abundance: few
d_gene: -

CDR3aa: CASLPRENTGELFF
CDR3nt: TGTGCCAGTCTCCCCCGGGAAAACACCGGGGAGCTGTTTTTT
v_gene: TRBV19
j_gene: TRBJ2-2
abundance: few
d_gene: -

CDR3aa: CAWSGYTSVADTQYF
CDR3nt: TGTGCCTGGAGTGGGTATACATCGGTTGCAGATACGCAGTATTTT
v_gene: TRBV30
j_gene: TRBJ2-3
abundance: few
d_gene: -

CDR3aa: CACWGAYGYTF
CDR3nt: TGTGCCTGTTGGGGGGCCTATGGCTACACCTTC
v_gene: TRBV30
j_gene: TRBJ1-2
abundance: few
d_gene: -

CDR3aa: CASSEHGLGTNYGYTF
CDR3nt: TGTGCCAGCAGTGAACACGGCCTGGGAACTAACTATGGCTACACCTTC
v_gene: TRBV6-1
j_gene: TRBJ1-2
abundance: -
d_gene: -

CDR3aa: CASGLAGGYEQYF
CDR3nt: TGTGCTAGTGGTTTGGCCGGGGGCTACGAGCAGTACTTC
v_gene: TRBV12-5
j_gene: TRBJ2-7
abundance: -
d_gene: -

CDR3aa: CASSQDIEGREKLFF
CDR3nt: TGCGCCAGCAGCCAAGATATCGAGGGCCGGGAGAAACTGTTTTTT
v_gene: TRBV4-3
j_gene: TRBJ1-4
abundance: few
d_gene: -

CDR3aa: CASSVVTGGPNEKLFF
CDR3nt: TGTGCCAGCAGCGTAGTAACCGGCGGGCCTAATGAAAAACTGTTTTTT
v_gene: TRBV9
j_gene: TRBJ1-4
abundance: few
d_gene: -

CDR3aa: CASSLLGQGNEKLFF
CDR3nt: TGCGCCAGCAGCTTGTTGGGGCAGGGTAATGAAAAACTGTTTTTT
v_gene: TRBV5-1
j_gene: TRBJ1-4
abundance: few
d_gene: -

CDR3aa: CASSRDRDEQYF
CDR3nt: TGTGCCAGCAGCCGGGACAGGGACGAGCAGTACTTC
v_gene: TRBV9
j_gene: TRBJ2-7
abundance: -
d_gene: TRBD1

CDR3aa: CASSPPTGWNEKLFF
CDR3nt: TGTGCCAGCTCACCGCCGACAGGGTGGAATGAAAAACTGTTTTTT
v_gene: TRBV18
j_gene: TRBJ1-4
abundance: -
d_gene: TRBD1

CDR3aa: CASSLSPSNQPQHF
CDR3nt: TGTGCCAGCAGCTTGTCACCTAGCAATCAGCCCCAGCATTTT
v_gene: TRBV7-9
j_gene: TRBJ1-5
abundance: -
d_gene: -

CDR3aa: CASTSWADTQYF
CDR3nt: TGTGCCAGCACCTCGTGGGCAGATACGCAGTATTTT
v_gene: TRBV7-9
j_gene: TRBJ2-3
abundance: few
d_gene: -

CDR3aa: CASSMTRLTGELFF
CDR3nt: TGTGCCAGCAGCATGACTAGATTGACCGGGGAGCTGTTTTTT
v_gene: TRBV7-9
j_gene: TRBJ2-2
abundance: -
d_gene: -

CDR3aa: CASSPPVGRGYTF
CDR3nt: TGCGCCAGCAGCCCCCCTGTGGGGAGAGGCTACACCTTC
v_gene: TRBV4-1
j_gene: TRBJ1-2
abundance: few
d_gene: -